Below, 32 T cell receptor beta chains from the same sample are listed, as sequenced in a study of control samples from healthy donors and cancer patients. This table comes from immunoSEQ multiplex PCR, and its TCRdb copy is limited to in-frame clones, with some not included. This table holds approximately 190,000 clones. Sample: blood. Receptors were obtained from a woman between 25 and 40 years old in good health.

The V call is TRBV7-2, the J call TRBJ2-3, with D perhaps matching TRBD1 (6 bases). This CDR3 region has 15 residues. CDR1 and CDR2 from the germline V gene are SGHTA and FQGNSA. Trimming cost V 6 bases and J 3 bases, with 16 bases left between them. CDR3 in amino acids: CASRRRGFITDTQYF. For the CDR3, the DNA is TGTGCCAGCAGGAGAAGGGGGTTTATTACAGATACGCAGTATTTT.

This chain links TRBV28 with TRBJ1-1; unclear D gene. This CDR3 spans 12 amino acids. Germline V lookup: CDR1 MDHEN, CDR2 SYDVKM. The V and J ends lost 5 bases and 10 bases respectively, with 14 bases between them. The CDR3 region has the DNA TGTGCCAGCAGTCTGGGGAGGCCGGGAGCTTTCTTT. Residues: CASSLGRPGAFF.

V and J are TRBV7-2 and TRBJ1-5; D call uncertain. CDR1 is SGHTA, CDR2 FQGNSA, per germline. V was shortened by 1 base and J by 6 bases, with 10 bases between the two germline ends. The CDR3 runs 14 residues. The DNA for the CDR3 is TGTGCCAGCAGCTTAGGGTCAGGTGGTCAGCCCCAGCATTTT. Encoded protein: CASSLGSGGQPQHF.

V and J are TRBV19 and TRBJ2-7, with 7 nucleotides matching TRBD1. Germline loops: CDR1 LNHDA, CDR2 SQIVND (reference sequence). The CDR3 sequence is 16 residues long. V shed 5 bases, J shed 0 bases, and the junction held 10 bases outside the gene matches. The CDR3 region is CASSWSSGQSSYEQYF. In DNA, the CDR3 is TGTGCCAGTAGTTGGAGCTCGGGACAGAGCTCCTACGAGCAGTACTTC.

The rearrangement links TRBV3-1 (or the pseudogene TRBV3-2) to TRBJ2-7; 7 nucleotides match TRBD1. Per the germline V gene, CDR1 is LGHDT and CDR2 is YNNKEL (reference sequence). The J segment lost 5 bases and the V segment lost 4 bases, leaving 8 bases of the junction unmatched. This CDR3 contains 14 residues. CDR3 bases: TGTGCCAGCAGCCCTGACAGGGAATTGGACGAGCAGTACTTC. This translates into CASSPDRELDEQYF.

The gene calls are TRBV7-9 and TRBJ1-4, with no clear D. The CDR3 runs 12 residues. Germline V gene data show CDR1 as SEHNR and CDR2 as FQNEAQ (reference sequence). V was clipped by 4 bases and J by 3 bases, with 3 bases between them. DNA of the CDR3: TGTGCCAGCAGCTGGTCTAATGAAAAACTGTTTTTT. It yields the protein CASSWSNEKLFF.

J is TRBJ2-1 and V is TRBV5-6; no reliable D call. Germline-derived CDR1 and CDR2 are SGHDT and YYEEEE. The V gene lost 1 base and the J gene lost 0 bases, with 11 bases spanning the gap. The CDR3 has 16 residues. In nucleotides, the CDR3 is TGTGCCAGCAGCTTGTCGCACGATAGCTCCTACAATGAGCAGTTCTTC. Its translation is CASSLSHDSSYNEQFF.

The chain joins TRBV5-1 to TRBJ1-1; D ambiguous. Trimming stripped 4 bases from V and 0 bases from J, with 7 bases between. The CDR3 runs to 13 residues. The germline V gene encodes CDR1 SGHRS and CDR2 YFSETQ. CDR3 amino acids: CASSPDMNTEAFF. CDR3 bases: TGCGCCAGCAGCCCCGACATGAACACTGAAGCTTTCTTT.

The chain links TRBV24-1 to TRBJ1-2; TRBD1 is a possible D gene (6 bases). CDR1 is KGHDR and CDR2 is SFDVKD in the germline V gene. Trimming took 4 bases from V and 8 from J, leaving 22 bases between them. This CDR3 has 16 amino acids. DNA of the CDR3: TGTGCCACCAGTGAGCCCAAATGGGGGGGCGCGCGGGGCTACACCTTC. Its translation is CATSEPKWGGARGYTF.

V and J are TRBV5-1 and TRBJ2-7; 7 nucleotides match TRBD1. The CDR3 runs 12 residues. Germline CDR1 reads SGHRS; CDR2 reads YFSETQ. J gave up 6 bases and V 4 bases, and 4 bases lay outside the gene matches. CDR3 in amino acids: CASSTPGGEQYF. The CDR3 nucleotides are TGCGCCAGCAGCACTCCAGGGGGCGAGCAGTACTTC.

The chain has TRBV7-2 and TRBJ1-5; perhaps TRBD1 as D (5 bases). Trimming removed 0 bases at V and 6 bases at J, with 9 bases between. This CDR3 is built from 14 residues. Germline CDR1 reads SGHTA; CDR2 reads FQGNSA. CDR3 nucleotide sequence: TGTGCCAGCAGCTTAGCCGGGGCCAGTCAGCCCCAGCATTTT. Encoded protein: CASSLAGASQPQHF.

The CDR3 DNA reads TGTGCCAGTAGTCCAGCTCTTGGCTATGGCTACACCTTC. Encoded protein: CASSPALGYGYTF. The V gene is TRBV19, the J gene TRBJ1-2; D unclear. This CDR3 is built from 13 residues. The germline CDR1 and CDR2 sequences are LNHDA and SQIVND (reference sequence). The ends were cut back, 5 bases at V and 4 bases at J, with 11 bases in the middle.

V is TRBV28 and J is TRBJ1-2, with D tentatively TRBD1 (6 bases). Germline CDR1 is MDHEN and CDR2 is SYDVKM. This CDR3 contains 13 residues. Trimming cost V 4 bases and J 4 bases, with 10 bases left between them. The CDR3 spells CASSSGGAYGYTF. In nucleotides, the CDR3 is TGTGCCAGCAGTTCCGGGGGGGCCTATGGCTACACCTTC.

The gene calls are TRBV6-5 and TRBJ2-7; 8 nucleotides align to TRBD1. This CDR3 has 13 residues. From germline, CDR1 is MNHEY and CDR2 SVGAGI. The V and J ends lost 6 bases and 4 bases, in that order; junction bases with no gene match: 5. The CDR3 DNA sequence: TGTGCCAGCAGCCGGGGACAGGCTTACGAGCAGTACTTC. It is translated as CASSRGQAYEQYF.

The gene calls are TRBV28 and TRBJ1-2, with 7 positions matching TRBD1. The V gene's germline CDR1 is MDHEN and CDR2 SYDVKM. V lost 6 bases and J lost 7; bases outside the gene matches: 11. The CDR3 totals 14 residues. The DNA of the CDR3 is TGTGCCAGCAGACTAGGGGGCCCGAAGGGTGGCTACACCTTC. As protein: CASRLGGPKGGYTF.

The genes are TRBV28 and TRBJ2-1; D is unresolved. The CDR3 is 14 residues long. Germline values: CDR1 MDHEN, CDR2 SYDVKM. V shed 2 bases and J shed 8 bases, with 13 bases lying between them. CDR3 in amino acids: CASSLAGVIHEQFF. CDR3 nucleotides: TGTGCCAGCAGTTTAGCAGGAGTTATCCATGAGCAGTTCTTC.

This sequence joins TRBV4-1 and TRBJ1-4; D call uncertain. V was pared by 6 bases and J by 3 bases, with 14 bases between. Germline values: CDR1 MGHRA, CDR2 YSYEKL. The CDR3 has 15 residues. The CDR3 spells CASSHFRLANEKLFF. CDR3 DNA sequence: TGCGCCAGCAGTCACTTCCGGCTCGCTAATGAAAAACTGTTTTTT.

V and J are TRBV3-1 (or the pseudogene TRBV3-2) and TRBJ2-1; either TRBD1 or TRBD2 may supply D (6 bases each). This CDR3 contains 14 residues. Germline values: CDR1 LGHDT, CDR2 YNNKEL (reference sequence). The germline V and J ends were trimmed by 8 bases and 4 bases, with 15 bases remaining between them. This chain's CDR3 is CASLGGRSYNEQFF. The DNA for the CDR3 is TGTGCCAGCCTCGGGGGCCGGTCTTACAATGAGCAGTTCTTC.

The V call is TRBV6-5, the J call TRBJ2-1; D is undetermined. The V and J ends lost 2 bases and 5 bases respectively, with 7 bases between them. This CDR3 contains 13 residues. Germline CDR1 and CDR2: MNHEY and SVGAGI. This chain's CDR3 is CASSYRDDNEQFF. The CDR3 coding sequence is TGTGCCAGCAGTTACCGCGACGACAATGAGCAGTTCTTC.

The rearrangement joins TRBV6-5 to TRBJ2-1; D unclear. Germline values: CDR1 MNHEY, CDR2 SVGAGI. V was shortened by 7 bases and J by 3 bases, with 16 bases between the two germline ends. The CDR3 runs to 15 residues. The CDR3 DNA reads TGTGCCAGCATCTTCGCTGTGAGCAACTACAATGAGCAGTTCTTC. It specifies CASIFAVSNYNEQFF.

V usage is TRBV7-8 and J usage is TRBJ2-7; weak D call: TRBD2 (6 bases). Trimming removed 1 base at V and 4 bases at J, with 11 bases between. Per the germline V gene, CDR1 is SGHVS and CDR2 is FQNEAQ. This CDR3 region has 14 residues. The CDR3 is CASSLVPGVYEQYF. The DNA for the CDR3 is TGTGCCAGCAGCTTAGTCCCGGGAGTTTACGAGCAGTACTTC.

V and J are TRBV10-2 and TRBJ1-3, with 7 bases fitting TRBD1. Trimming removed 4 bases from V and 5 bases from J; junction bases left unmatched: 5. Germline V gives CDR1 WSHSY, CDR2 SAAADI. The CDR3 sequence is 14 residues long. CDR3 in DNA: TGCGCCAGCAGTGGTTCAGGGGGGCGAAACACCATATATTTT. Amino acids: CASSGSGGRNTIYF.

The chain employs TRBV13 and TRBJ2-1; D gene uncertain. V lost 8 bases and J 0 bases, leaving 2 bases between the germline ends. This CDR3 spans 11 amino acids. Looked up from germline, CDR1 is PRHDT and CDR2 is FYEKMQ (reference sequence). The CDR3 region is CASRSYNEQFF. The CDR3 nucleotides read TGTGCCAGCCGCTCCTACAATGAGCAGTTCTTC. The full variable domain, with the rest looked up from reference TRBV13 and TRBJ2-1, is AAGVIQSPRHLIKEKRETATLKCYPIPRHDTVYWYQQGPGQDPQFLISFYEKMQSDKGSIPDRFSAQQFSDYHSELNMSSLELGDSALYFCASRSYNEQFFGPGTRLTVL.

The chain recombines TRBV2 with TRBJ2-2, with 7 bases identical to TRBD1. Germline assignment: CDR1 SNHLY and CDR2 FYNNEI. The CDR3 spans 14 residues. J was trimmed by 2 bases and V by 6 bases; bases with no gene match: 3. The DNA of the CDR3 is TGTGCCAGCAGAACAGGGGTAAACACCGGGGAGCTGTTTTTT. Its translation: CASRTGVNTGELFF. Full variable domain (remainder filled in from reference TRBV2 and TRBJ2-2): EPEVTQTPSHQVTQMGQEVILRCVPISNHLYFYWYRQILGQKVEFLVSFYNNEISEKSEIFDDQFSVERPDGSNFTLKIRSTKLEDSAMYFCASRTGVNTGELFFGEGSRLTVL.

The genes are TRBV4-2 and TRBJ1-5; possible D gene TRBD1, 6 bases. The CDR3 is made up of 15 amino acids. From germline, CDR1 is LGHNA and CDR2 YNFKEQ. Trimming pared 4 bases from V and 3 bases from J, leaving 13 bases between. CDR3 amino acids: CASSRLGQINQPQHF. CDR3 DNA: TGTGCCAGCAGCCGACTCGGACAGATCAATCAGCCCCAGCATTTT.

V usage is TRBV28 and J usage is TRBJ1-3; D unclear. This CDR3 contains 12 residues. V was trimmed by 5 bases and J by 16 bases, leaving 18 bases between them. The germline gives CDR1 MDHEN, CDR2 SYDVKM. CDR3 in DNA: TGTGCCAGCAGTCCCCCTCGCTCACTTTTTTATTTT. It translates to CASSPPRSLFYF.

The rearrangement links TRBV6-1 to TRBJ1-2; 10 bases are shared with TRBD1. The junction had 1 base not matched to a gene; V was cut back by 2 bases and J by 1 base. This CDR3 spans 15 amino acids. In germline, CDR1 is MNHNS, CDR2 SASEGT. This CDR3 is CASSERTGGNYGYTF. CDR3 DNA sequence: TGTGCCAGCAGTGAACGGACAGGGGGTAACTATGGCTACACCTTC.

Turning to this clone: This CDR3 is also generated by other DNA sequences in the sample. The gene calls are TRBV10-1 and TRBJ1-5, with D unclear. V was pared by 3 bases and J by 3 bases, with 3 bases between. Germline CDR1 reads WNHNN; CDR2 reads SYGVQD (reference sequence). CDR3 size: 12 residues. The CDR3 DNA reads as TGCGCCAGCAGTGACCCCAATCAGCCCCAGCATTTT. As protein: CASSDPNQPQHF.

About this clone itself: The junction differs from germline at one of its ends, possibly a read error. The V gene is TRBV2, the J gene TRBJ2-2, with TRBD2 matching over 11 bases. Germline values: CDR1 SNHLY, CDR2 FYNNEI. The CDR3 loop spans 15 amino acids. CDR3 sequence reads: CASISGGASTGEPFF. The CDR3 nucleotides read TGTGCCAGCATTAGCGGGGGGGCGAGTACCGGGGAGCCGTTTTTT.

This rearrangement joins TRBV19 to TRBJ2-1; 9 bases fit TRBD1. The V gene end was trimmed by 7 bases and the J gene end by 5 bases; junction bases not matched to a gene: 3. The length of the CDR3 is 13 residues. The germline gives CDR1 LNHDA, CDR2 SQIVND (reference sequence). CDR3 DNA sequence: TGTGCCAGTAAGGGACAGGGTAACAATGAGCAGTTCTTC. Encoded protein: CASKGQGNNEQFF.

V usage is TRBV4-3 and J usage is TRBJ1-2, with TRBD1 matching 7 bases. Germline loops: CDR1 LGHNA, CDR2 YSLEER. V was pared by 3 bases and J by 4 bases, with 8 bases of the junction left unmatched. This CDR3 has 15 amino acids. The CDR3 DNA sequence: TGCGCCAGCAGCCAGGAGAGGGACAGAGTCTATGGCTACACCTTC. This gives the protein CASSQERDRVYGYTF.

The chain joins TRBV6-4 to TRBJ1-2, with 9 bases that match TRBD1. V gave up 2 bases and J gave up 11 bases; unmatched junction bases: 21. Germline V gene data show CDR1 as MRHNA and CDR2 as SNTAGT. There are 18 residues in the CDR3. The CDR3 DNA reads as TGTGCCAGCAGTGACAGAGCCCCAACCGGGACAGGGAGTCTCGTTTACACCTTC. Protein: CASSDRAPTGTGSLVYTF.